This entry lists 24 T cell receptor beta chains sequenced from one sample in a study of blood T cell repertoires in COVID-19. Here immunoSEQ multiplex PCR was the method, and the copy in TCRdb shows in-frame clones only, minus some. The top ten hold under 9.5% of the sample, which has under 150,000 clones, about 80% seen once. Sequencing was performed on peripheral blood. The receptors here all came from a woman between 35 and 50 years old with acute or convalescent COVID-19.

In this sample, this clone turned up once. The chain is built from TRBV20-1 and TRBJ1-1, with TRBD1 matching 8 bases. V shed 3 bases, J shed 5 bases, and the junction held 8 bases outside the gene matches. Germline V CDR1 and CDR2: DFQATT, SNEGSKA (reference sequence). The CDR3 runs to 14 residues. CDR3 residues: CSASSSGTGTEAFF. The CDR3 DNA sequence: TGCAGTGCTAGTTCCTCCGGGACAGGAACTGAAGCTTTCTTT.

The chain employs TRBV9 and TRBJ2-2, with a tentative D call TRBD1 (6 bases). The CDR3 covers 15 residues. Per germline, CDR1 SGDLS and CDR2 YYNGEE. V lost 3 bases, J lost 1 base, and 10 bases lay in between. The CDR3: CASSGLQGNTGELFF. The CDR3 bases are TGTGCCAGCAGCGGATTACAGGGGAACACCGGGGAGCTGTTTTTT. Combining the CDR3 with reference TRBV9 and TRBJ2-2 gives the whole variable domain DSGVTQTPKHLITATGQRVTLRCSPRSGDLSVYWYQQSLDQGLQFLIQYYNGEERAKGNILERFSAQQFPDLHSELNLSSLELGDSALYFCASSGLQGNTGELFFGEGSRLTVL.

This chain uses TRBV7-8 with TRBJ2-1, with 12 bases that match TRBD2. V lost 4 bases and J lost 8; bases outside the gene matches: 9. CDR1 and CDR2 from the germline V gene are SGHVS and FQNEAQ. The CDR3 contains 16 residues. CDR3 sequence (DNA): TGTGCCAGCAGCTCCACCAATCTAGCGGGGGGGCATGAGCAGTTCTTC. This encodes CASSSTNLAGGHEQFF. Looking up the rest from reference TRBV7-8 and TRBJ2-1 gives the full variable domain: GAGVSQSPRYKVAKRGQDVALRCDPISGHVSLFWYQQALGQGPEFLTYFQNEAQLDKSGLPSDRFFAERPEGSVSTLKIQRTQQEDSAVYLCASSSTNLAGGHEQFFGPGTRLTVL.

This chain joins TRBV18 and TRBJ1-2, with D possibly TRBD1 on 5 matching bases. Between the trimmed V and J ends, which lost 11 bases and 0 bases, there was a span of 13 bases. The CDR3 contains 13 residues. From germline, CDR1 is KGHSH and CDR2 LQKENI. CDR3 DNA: TGTGCCGGGGACTCTGGCGCTAACTATGGCTACACCTTC. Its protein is CAGDSGANYGYTF.

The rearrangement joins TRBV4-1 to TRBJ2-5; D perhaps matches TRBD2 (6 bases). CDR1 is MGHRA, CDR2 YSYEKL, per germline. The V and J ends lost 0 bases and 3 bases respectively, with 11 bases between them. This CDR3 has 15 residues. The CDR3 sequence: CASSQEGTSKETQYF. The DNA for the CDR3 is TGCGCCAGCAGCCAAGAAGGAACTAGCAAAGAGACCCAGTACTTC.

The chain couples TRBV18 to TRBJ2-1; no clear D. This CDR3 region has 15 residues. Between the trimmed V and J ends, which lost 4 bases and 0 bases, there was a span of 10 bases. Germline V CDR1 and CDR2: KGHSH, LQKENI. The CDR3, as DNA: TGTGCCAGCTCACTTCTATTGAGCTCCTACAATGAGCAGTTCTTC. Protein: CASSLLLSSYNEQFF.

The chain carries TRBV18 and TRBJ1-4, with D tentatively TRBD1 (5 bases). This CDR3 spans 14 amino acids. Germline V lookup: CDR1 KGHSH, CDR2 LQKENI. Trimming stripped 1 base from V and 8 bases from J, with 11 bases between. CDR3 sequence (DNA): TGTGCCAGCTCACCACGCAGGGAGGGGGAAAAACTGTTTTTT. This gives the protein CASSPRREGEKLFF.

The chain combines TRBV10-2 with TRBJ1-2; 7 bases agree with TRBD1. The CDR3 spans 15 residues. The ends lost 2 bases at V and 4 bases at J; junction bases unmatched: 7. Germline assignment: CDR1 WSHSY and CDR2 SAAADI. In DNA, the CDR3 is TGCGCCAGCAGTGAGGGGAAGGGGGCGGGCTATGGCTACACCTTC. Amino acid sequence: CASSEGKGAGYGYTF.

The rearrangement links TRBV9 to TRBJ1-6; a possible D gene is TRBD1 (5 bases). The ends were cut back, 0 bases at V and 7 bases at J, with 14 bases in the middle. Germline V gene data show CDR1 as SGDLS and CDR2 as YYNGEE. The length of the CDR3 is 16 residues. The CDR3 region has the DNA TGTGCCAGCAGCGTAGGTGGCAGGGCGGGAAATTCACCCCTCCACTTT. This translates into CASSVGGRAGNSPLHF. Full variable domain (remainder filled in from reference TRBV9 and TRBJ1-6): DSGVTQTPKHLITATGQRVTLRCSPRSGDLSVYWYQQSLDQGLQFLIQYYNGEERAKGNILERFSAQQFPDLHSELNLSSLELGDSALYFCASSVGGRAGNSPLHFGNGTRLTVT.

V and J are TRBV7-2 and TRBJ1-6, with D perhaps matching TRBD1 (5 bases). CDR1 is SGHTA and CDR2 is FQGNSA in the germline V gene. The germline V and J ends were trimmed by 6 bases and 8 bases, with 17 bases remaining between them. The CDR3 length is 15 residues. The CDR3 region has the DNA TGTGCCAGCAGTTTTCTAGGGGAAGGGTATTCACCCCTCCACTTT. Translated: CASSFLGEGYSPLHF.

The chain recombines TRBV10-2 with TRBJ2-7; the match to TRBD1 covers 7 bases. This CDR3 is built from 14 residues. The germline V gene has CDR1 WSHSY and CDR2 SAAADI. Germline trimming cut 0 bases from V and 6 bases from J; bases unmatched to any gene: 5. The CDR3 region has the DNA TGCGCCAGCAGTGAGTCGACAGGGCGCGGCGAGCAGTACTTC. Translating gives CASSESTGRGEQYF.

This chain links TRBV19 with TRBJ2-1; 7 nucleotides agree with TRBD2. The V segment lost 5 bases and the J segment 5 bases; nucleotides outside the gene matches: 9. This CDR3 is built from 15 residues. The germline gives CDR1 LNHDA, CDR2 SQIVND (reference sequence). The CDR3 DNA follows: TGTGCCAGTAGTCCCGAGCGGGGCCTGAACAATGAGCAGTTCTTC. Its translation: CASSPERGLNNEQFF.

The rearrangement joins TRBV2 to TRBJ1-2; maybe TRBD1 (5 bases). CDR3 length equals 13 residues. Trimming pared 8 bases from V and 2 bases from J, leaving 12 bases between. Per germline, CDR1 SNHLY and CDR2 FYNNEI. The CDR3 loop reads CASGGSVNYGYTF. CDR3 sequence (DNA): TGTGCCAGCGGGGGGAGCGTGAACTATGGCTACACCTTC.

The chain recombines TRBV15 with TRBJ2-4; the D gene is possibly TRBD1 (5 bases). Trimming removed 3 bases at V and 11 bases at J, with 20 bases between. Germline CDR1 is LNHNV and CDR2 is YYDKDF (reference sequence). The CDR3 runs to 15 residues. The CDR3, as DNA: TGTGCCACCAGCAGCCCAGGAAGGGGCGGTTACGTTCAGTACTTC. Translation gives CATSSPGRGGYVQYF.

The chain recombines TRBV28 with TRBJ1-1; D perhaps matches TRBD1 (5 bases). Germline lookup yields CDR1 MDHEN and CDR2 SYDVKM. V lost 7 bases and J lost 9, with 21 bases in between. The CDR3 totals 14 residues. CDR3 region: CASISGGERLKAFF. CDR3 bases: TGTGCCAGCATTTCAGGAGGGGAGCGACTTAAAGCTTTCTTT.

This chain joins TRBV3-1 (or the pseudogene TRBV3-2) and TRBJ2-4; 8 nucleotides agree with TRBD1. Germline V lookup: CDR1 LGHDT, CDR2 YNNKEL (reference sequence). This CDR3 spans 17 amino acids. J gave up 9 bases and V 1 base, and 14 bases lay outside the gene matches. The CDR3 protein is CASSQGGPGGSNVIQYF. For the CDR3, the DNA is TGTGCCAGCAGCCAAGGCGGGCCAGGGGGCTCTAATGTCATTCAGTACTTC.

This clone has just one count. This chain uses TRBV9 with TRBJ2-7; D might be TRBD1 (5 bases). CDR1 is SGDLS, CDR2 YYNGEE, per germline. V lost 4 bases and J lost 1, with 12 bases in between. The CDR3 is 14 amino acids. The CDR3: CASSPSRVSYEQYF. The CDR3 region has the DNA TGTGCCAGCAGCCCCAGCAGGGTTTCCTACGAGCAGTACTTC.

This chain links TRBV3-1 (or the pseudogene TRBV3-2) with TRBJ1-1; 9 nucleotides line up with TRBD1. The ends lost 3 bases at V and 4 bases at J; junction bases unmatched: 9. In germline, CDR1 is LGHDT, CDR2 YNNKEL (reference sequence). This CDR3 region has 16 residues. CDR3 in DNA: TGTGCCAGCAGCCAGGGAACAGGGGGCCGCCTCACTGAAGCTTTCTTT. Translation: CASSQGTGGRLTEAFF.

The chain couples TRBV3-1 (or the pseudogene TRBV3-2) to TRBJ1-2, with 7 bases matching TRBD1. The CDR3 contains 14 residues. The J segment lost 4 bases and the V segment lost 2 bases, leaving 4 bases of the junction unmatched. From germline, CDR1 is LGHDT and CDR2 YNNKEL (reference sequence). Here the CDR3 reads CASSQQGTAYGYTF. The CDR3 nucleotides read TGTGCCAGCAGCCAACAAGGGACAGCCTATGGCTACACCTTC.

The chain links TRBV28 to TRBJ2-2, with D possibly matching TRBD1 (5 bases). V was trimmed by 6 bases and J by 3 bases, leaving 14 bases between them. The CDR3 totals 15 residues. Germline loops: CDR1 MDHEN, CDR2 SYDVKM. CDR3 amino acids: CASRPPDSYTGELFF. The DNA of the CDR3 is TGTGCCAGCAGACCTCCCGACAGTTACACCGGGGAGCTGTTTTTT.

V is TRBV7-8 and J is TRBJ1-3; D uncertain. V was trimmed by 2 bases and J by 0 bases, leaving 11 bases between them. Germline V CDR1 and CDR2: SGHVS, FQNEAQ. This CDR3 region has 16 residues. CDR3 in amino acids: CASSLMRGTSGNTIYF. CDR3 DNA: TGTGCCAGCAGCTTAATGCGGGGAACCTCTGGAAACACCATATATTTT.

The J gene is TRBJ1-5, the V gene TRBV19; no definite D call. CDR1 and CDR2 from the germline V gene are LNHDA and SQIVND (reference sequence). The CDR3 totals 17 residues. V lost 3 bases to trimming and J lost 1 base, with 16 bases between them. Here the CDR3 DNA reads TGTGCCAGTAGTATTGGTGTCGTGGAGAACAGCAATCAGCCCCAGCATTTT. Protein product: CASSIGVVENSNQPQHF.

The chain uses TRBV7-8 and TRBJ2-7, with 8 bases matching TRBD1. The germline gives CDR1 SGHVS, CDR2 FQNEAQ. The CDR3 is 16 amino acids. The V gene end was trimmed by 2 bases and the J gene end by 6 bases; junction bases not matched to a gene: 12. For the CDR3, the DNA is TGTGCCAGCAGCTTACGGCGAGACAGGGGCGTTGGCGAGCAGTACTTC. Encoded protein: CASSLRRDRGVGEQYF.

The chain's CDR3 is CASSGVPSEMNTEAFF. CDR3 nucleotides: TGTGCCAGCAGCGGGGTGCCCTCAGAAATGAACACTGAAGCTTTCTTT. The chain is built from TRBV6-4 and TRBJ1-1, with D uncertain. The CDR3 is 16 residues long. Trimming removed 6 bases at V and 0 bases at J, with 17 bases between. Germline V gene data show CDR1 as MRHNA and CDR2 as SNTAGT.